The entry below describes one T cell receptor beta chain. As yet, its antigen is unknown. V was trimmed by 4 bases and J by 0 bases, leaving 7 bases between them. Germline V gene data show CDR1 as SGHRS and CDR2 as YFSETQ. This CDR3 comprises 14 residues. This entry is derived from a study of T cell responses to AZD1222 COVID-19 vaccine. Study-level findings and limits: Most donors were white British and more were female, and clonal diversity was possibly underestimated. Regions left unmutated in variants are reportedly the target of nearly half of spike-specific TCRs. AZD1222 recipients seropositive at baseline numbered only five to seven.

This table comes from immunoSEQ multiplex PCR, and its TCRdb copy is limited to in-frame clones, with some not included. The table records about 90,000 clones, more than 75% of them present only once. The rearrangement uses TRBV5-1 and TRBJ2-2; no reliable D call. The TCR sequence derives from an adult in good health. Sequencing was performed on peripheral blood, taken on day 0 of MenACWY control vaccination. The CDR3 sequence is CASSVPPNTGELFF. Written as DNA, the CDR3 is TGCGCCAGCAGCGTACCCCCGAACACCGGGGAGCTGTTTTTT.